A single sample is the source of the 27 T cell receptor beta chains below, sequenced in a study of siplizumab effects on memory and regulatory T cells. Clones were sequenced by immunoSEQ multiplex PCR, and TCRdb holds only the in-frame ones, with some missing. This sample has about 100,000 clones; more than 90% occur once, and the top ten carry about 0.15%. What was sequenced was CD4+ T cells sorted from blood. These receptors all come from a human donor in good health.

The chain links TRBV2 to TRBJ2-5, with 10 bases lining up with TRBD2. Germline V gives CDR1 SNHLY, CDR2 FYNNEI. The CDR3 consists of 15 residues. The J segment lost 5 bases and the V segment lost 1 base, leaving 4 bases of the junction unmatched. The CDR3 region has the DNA TGTGCCAGCAGTGAAGAATTACTAGCGGGGGAGACCCAGTACTTC. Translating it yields CASSEELLAGETQYF.

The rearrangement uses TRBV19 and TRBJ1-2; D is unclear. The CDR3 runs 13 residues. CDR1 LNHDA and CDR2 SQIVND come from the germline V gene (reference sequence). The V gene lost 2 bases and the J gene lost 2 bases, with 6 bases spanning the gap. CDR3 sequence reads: CASSIHDNYGYTF. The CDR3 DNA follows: TGTGCCAGTAGTATACATGACAACTATGGCTACACCTTC.

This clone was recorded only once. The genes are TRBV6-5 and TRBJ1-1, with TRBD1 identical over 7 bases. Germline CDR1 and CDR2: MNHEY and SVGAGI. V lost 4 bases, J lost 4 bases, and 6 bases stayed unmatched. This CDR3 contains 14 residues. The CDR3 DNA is TGTGCCAGCAGTTCGACAGGGTTGAGCACTGAAGCTTTCTTT. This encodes CASSSTGLSTEAFF.

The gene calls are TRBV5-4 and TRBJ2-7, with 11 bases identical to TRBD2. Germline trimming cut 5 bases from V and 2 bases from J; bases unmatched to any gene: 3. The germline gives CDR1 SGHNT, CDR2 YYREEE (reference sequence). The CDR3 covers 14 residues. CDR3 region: CASRSSGGAYEQYF. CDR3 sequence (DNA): TGTGCCAGCAGGAGTAGCGGGGGGGCCTACGAGCAGTACTTC.

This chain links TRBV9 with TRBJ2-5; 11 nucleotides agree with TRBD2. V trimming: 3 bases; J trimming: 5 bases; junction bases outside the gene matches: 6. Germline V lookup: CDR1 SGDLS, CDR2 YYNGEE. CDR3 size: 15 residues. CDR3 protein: CASSALAGATETQYF. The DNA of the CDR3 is TGTGCCAGCAGCGCACTAGCGGGGGCTACGGAGACCCAGTACTTC.

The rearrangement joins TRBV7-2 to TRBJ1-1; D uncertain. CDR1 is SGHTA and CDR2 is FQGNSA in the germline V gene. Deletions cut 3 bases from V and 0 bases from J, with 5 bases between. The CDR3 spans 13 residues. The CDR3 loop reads CASSFRVNTEAFF. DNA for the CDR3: TGTGCCAGCAGCTTTAGGGTGAACACTGAAGCTTTCTTT. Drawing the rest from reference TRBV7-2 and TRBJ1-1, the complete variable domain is GAGVSQSPSNKVTEKGKDVELRCDPISGHTALYWYRQSLGQGLEFLIYFQGNSAPDKSGLPSDRFSAERTGGSVSTLTIQRTQQEDSAVYLCASSFRVNTEAFFGQGTRLTVV.

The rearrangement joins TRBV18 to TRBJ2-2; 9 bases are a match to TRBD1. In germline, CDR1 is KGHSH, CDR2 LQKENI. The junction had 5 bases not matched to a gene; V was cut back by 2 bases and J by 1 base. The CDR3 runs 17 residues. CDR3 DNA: TGTGCCAGCTCACCAGGGACAGGGAAGGGGAACACCGGGGAGCTGTTTTTT. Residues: CASSPGTGKGNTGELFF.

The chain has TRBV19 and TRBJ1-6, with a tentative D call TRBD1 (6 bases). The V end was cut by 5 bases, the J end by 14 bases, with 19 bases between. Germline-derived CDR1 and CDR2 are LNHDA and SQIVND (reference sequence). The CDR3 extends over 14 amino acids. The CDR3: CASSARDTQNALHF. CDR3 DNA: TGTGCCAGTAGTGCGCGGGACACTCAAAATGCCCTCCACTTT. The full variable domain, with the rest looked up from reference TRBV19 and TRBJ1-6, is DGGITQSPKYLFRKEGQNVTLSCEQNLNHDAMYWYRQDPGQGLRLIYYSQIVNDFQKGDIAEGYSVSREKKESFPLTVTSAQKNPTAFYLCASSARDTQNALHFGNGTRLTVT.

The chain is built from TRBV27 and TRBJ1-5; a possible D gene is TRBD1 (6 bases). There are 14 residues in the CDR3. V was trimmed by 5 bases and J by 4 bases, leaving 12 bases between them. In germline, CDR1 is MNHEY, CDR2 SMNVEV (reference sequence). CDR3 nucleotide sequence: TGTGCCAGCAGTATAGACAGGCCAAATCAGCCCCAGCATTTT. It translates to CASSIDRPNQPQHF.

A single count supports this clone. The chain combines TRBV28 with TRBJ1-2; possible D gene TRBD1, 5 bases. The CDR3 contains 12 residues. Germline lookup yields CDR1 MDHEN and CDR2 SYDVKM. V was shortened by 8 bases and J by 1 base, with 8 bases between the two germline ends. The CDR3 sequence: CASSDSNYGYTF. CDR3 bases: TGTGCCAGCTCCGACAGTAACTATGGCTACACCTTC.

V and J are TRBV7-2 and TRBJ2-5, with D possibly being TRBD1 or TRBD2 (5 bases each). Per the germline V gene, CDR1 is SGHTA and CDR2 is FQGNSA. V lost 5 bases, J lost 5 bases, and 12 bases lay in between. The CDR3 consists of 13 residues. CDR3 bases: TGTGCCAGCAGCCGGGGACCTGACGAGACCCAGTACTTC. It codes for CASSRGPDETQYF.

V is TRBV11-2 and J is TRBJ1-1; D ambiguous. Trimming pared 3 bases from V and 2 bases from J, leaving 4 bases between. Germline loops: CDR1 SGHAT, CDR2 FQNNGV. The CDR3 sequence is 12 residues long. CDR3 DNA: TGTGCCAGCAGCTTTAGTAACACTGAAGCTTTCTTT. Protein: CASSFSNTEAFF.

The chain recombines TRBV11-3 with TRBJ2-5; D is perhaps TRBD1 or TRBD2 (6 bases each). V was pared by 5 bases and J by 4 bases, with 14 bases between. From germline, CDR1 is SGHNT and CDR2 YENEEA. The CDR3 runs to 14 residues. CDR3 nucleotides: TGTGCCAGCAGCGCCGGGGGCCCGGGAGAGACCCAGTACTTC. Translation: CASSAGGPGETQYF.

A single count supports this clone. The CDR3 DNA sequence: TGTGCCAGCAGCTTAGATAGGACAGGGGTTAGAGGGGAGCTGTTTTTT. As protein: CASSLDRTGVRGELFF. The V gene is TRBV7-2, the J gene TRBJ2-2; 9 nucleotides match TRBD1. Per germline, CDR1 SGHTA and CDR2 FQGNSA. V lost 1 base and J lost 8; bases outside the gene matches: 8. The CDR3 extends over 16 amino acids. Based on the CDR3 plus reference TRBV7-2 and TRBJ2-2, the full variable domain is GAGVSQSPSNKVTEKGKDVELRCDPISGHTALYWYRQSLGQGLEFLIYFQGNSAPDKSGLPSDRFSAERTGGSVSTLTIQRTQQEDSAVYLCASSLDRTGVRGELFFGEGSRLTVL.

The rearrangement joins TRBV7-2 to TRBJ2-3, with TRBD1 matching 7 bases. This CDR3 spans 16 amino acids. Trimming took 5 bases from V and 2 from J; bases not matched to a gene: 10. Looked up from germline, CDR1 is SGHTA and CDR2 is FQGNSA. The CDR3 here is CASSRLPGQLTDTQYF. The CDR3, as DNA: TGTGCCAGCAGCCGACTTCCGGGACAGCTCACAGATACGCAGTATTTT. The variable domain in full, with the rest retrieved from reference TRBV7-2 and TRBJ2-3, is GAGVSQSPSNKVTEKGKDVELRCDPISGHTALYWYRQSLGQGLEFLIYFQGNSAPDKSGLPSDRFSAERTGGSVSTLTIQRTQQEDSAVYLCASSRLPGQLTDTQYFGPGTRLTVL.

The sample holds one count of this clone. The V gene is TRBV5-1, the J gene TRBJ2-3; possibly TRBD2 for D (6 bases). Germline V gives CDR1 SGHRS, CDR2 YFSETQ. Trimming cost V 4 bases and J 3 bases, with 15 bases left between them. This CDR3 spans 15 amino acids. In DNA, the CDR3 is TGCGCCAGCAGCCCACTAGGTGGAGGGACAGATACGCAGTATTTT. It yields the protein CASSPLGGGTDTQYF.

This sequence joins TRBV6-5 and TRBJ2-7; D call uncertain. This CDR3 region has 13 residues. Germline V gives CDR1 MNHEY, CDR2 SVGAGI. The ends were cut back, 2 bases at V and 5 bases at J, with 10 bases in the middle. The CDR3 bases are TGTGCCAGCAGTTACATTTTTTCCCACGAGCAGTACTTC. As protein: CASSYIFSHEQYF.

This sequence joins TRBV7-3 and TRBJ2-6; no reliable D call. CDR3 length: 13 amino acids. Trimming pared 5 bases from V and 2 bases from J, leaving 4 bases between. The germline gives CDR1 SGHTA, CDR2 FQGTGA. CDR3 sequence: CASSPTGANVLTF. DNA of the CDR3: TGTGCCAGCAGCCCCACTGGGGCCAACGTCCTGACTTTC.

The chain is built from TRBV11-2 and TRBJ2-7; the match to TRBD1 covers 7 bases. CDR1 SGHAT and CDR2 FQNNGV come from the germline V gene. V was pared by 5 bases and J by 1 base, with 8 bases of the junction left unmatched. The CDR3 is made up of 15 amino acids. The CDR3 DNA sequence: TGTGCCAGCAGCCCAATCGGGACAGCGTCCTACGAGCAGTACTTC. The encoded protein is CASSPIGTASYEQYF.

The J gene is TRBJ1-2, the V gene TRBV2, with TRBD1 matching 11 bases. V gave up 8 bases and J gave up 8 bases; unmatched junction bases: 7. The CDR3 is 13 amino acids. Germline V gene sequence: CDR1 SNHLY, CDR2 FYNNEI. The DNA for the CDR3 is TGTGCCAGCGGGGACAGGGGGGGTTTCGGCTACACCTTC. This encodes CASGDRGGFGYTF. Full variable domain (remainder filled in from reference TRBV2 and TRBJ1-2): EPEVTQTPSHQVTQMGQEVILRCVPISNHLYFYWYRQILGQKVEFLVSFYNNEISEKSEIFDDQFSVERPDGSNFTLKIRSTKLEDSAMYFCASGDRGGFGYTFGSGTRLTVV.

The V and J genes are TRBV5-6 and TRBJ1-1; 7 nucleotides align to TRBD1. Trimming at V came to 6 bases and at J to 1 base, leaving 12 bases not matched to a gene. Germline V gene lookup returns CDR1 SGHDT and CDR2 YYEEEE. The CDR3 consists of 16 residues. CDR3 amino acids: CASTLKRGQQNTEAFF. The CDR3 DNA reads TGTGCCAGCACCTTAAAAAGGGGACAGCAGAACACTGAAGCTTTCTTT.

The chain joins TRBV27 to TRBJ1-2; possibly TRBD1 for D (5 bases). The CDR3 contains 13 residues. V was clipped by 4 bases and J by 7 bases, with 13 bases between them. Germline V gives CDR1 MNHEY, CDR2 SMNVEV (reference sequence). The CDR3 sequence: CASSSPGGGGYTF. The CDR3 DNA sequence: TGTGCCAGCAGTTCCCCCGGGGGGGGTGGCTACACCTTC.

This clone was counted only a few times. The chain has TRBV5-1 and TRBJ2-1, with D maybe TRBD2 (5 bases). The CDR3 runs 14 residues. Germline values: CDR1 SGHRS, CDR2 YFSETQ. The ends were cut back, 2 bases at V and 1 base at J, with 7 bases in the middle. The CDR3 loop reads CASSFEGSYNEQFF. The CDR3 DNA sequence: TGCGCCAGCAGCTTTGAGGGTTCCTACAATGAGCAGTTCTTC.

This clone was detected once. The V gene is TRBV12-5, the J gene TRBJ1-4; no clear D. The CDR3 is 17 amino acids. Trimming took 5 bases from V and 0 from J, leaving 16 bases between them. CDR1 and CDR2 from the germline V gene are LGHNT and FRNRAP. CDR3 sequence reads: CASGPPTSMATNEKLFF. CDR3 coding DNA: TGTGCTAGTGGTCCCCCGACAAGCATGGCAACTAATGAAAAACTGTTTTTT.

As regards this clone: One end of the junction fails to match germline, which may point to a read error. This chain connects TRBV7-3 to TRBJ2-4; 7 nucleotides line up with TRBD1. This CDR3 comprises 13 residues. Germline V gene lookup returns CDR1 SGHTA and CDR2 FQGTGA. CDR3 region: CASSYNPGDSQYF. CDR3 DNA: TGTGCCAGCAGCTACAACCCTGGGGACAGCCAGTATTTC.

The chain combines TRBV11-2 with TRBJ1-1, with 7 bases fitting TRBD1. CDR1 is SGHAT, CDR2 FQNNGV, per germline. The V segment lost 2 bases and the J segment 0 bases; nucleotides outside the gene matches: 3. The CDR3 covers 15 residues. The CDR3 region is CASSLTGAVNTEAFF. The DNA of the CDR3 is TGTGCCAGCAGCTTAACAGGGGCGGTGAACACTGAAGCTTTCTTT.

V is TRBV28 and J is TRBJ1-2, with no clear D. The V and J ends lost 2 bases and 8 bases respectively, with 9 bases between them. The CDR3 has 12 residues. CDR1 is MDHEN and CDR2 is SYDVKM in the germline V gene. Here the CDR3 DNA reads TGTGCCAGCAGTTTAGGAGGAAGCGGCTACACCTTC. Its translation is CASSLGGSGYTF.